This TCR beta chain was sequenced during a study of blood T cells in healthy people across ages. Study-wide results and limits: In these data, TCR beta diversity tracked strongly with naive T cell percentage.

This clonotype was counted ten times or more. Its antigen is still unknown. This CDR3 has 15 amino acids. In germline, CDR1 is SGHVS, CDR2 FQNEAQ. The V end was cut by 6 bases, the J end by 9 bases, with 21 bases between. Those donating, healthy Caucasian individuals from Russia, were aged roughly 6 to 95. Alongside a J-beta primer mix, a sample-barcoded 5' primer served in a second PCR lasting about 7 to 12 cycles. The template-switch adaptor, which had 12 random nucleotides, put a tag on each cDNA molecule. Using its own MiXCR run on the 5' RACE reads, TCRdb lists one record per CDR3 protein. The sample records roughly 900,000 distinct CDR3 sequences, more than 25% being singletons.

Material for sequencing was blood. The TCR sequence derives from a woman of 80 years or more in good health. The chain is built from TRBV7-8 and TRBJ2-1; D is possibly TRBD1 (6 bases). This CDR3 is CASRSQGTVVGEQFF. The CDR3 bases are TGTGCCAGCAGATCCCAGGGGACGGTTGTTGGTGAGCAGTTCTTC.